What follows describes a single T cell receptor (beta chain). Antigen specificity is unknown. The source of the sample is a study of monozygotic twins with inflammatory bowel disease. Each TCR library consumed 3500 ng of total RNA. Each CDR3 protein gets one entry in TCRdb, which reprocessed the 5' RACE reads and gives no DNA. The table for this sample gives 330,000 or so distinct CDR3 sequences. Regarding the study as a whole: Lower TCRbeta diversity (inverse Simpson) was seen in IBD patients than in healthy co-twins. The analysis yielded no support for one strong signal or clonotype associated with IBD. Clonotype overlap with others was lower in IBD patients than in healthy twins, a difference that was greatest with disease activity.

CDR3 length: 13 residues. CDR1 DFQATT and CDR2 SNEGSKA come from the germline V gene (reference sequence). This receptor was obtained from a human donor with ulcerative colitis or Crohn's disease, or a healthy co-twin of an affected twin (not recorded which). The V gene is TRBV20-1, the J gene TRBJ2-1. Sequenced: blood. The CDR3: CSASGNPYNEQFF.